This TCR beta chain was profiled in a study of shared clonotypes between healthy human individuals. The protocol was immunoSEQ multiplex PCR, while the TCRdb copy is restricted to in-frame clones and leaves out a portion. The sample yields around 1.6 million clones, around 98% seen once. V was pared by 3 bases and J by 5 bases, with 6 bases of the junction left unmatched. CDR1 is SGHTA, CDR2 FQGNSA, per germline. This CDR3 has 14 amino acids. Source material: naive CD4+ T cells sorted from blood. Regarding subset: CD45RA+ positively selected. The rearrangement uses TRBV7-2 and TRBJ2-5, with 7 bases lining up with TRBD2. The TCR originated in a man aged 30 to 45 in good health. Here the CDR3 DNA reads TGTGCCAGCAGCTTTAACAGGCGGGGGGAGACCCAGTACTTC. Translated: CASSFNRRGETQYF.